This T cell receptor beta chain stems from a study of CD8+ T cells in alopecia areata. Study observations and caveats: Lesional scalp, notably in alopecia totalis/universalis, had clonality above that of normal scalp.

The CDR3 is made up of 11 amino acids. V was trimmed by 8 bases and J by 1 base, leaving 5 bases between them. In germline, CDR1 is SNHLY, CDR2 FYNNEI. This clone was seen a handful of times. Its target is not known. It was cDNA, reverse transcribed from extracted RNA, that served as the sequencing template. Clones were sequenced by immunoSEQ multiplex PCR, and TCRdb holds only the in-frame ones, with some missing. This repertoire shows over 100,000 clones, 49% found once; its top ten account for around a sixth. Researchers gathered lesional scalp punch biopsies and peripheral blood from patients with alopecia areata.

Sequencing used CD8+ T cells sorted from blood, obtained at week 0. The genes are TRBV2 and TRBJ1-1; D is undetermined. The sequence was collected from a human donor with alopecia areata. As DNA, the CDR3 is TGTGCCAGCCCGTCGAACACTGAAGCTTTCTTT. Translating gives CASPSNTEAFF.